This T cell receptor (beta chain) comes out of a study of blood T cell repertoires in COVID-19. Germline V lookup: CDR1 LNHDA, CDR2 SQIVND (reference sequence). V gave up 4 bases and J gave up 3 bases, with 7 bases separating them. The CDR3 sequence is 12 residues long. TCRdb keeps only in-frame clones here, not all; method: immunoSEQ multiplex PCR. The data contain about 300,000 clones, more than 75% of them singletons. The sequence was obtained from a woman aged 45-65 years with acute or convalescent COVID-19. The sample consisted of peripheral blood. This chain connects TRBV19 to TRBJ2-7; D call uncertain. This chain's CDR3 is CASSSGYYEQYF. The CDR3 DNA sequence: TGTGCCAGTAGTAGCGGATACTACGAGCAGTACTTC.